The 6 T cell receptor beta chains below all came from one sample that was sequenced in a study of siplizumab effects on memory and regulatory T cells. Produced via immunoSEQ multiplex PCR; TCRdb's table is partial and in-frame only. The table records 85,000 to 130,000 clones, more than 85% of them present only once. Sequenced material: CD4+ T cells sorted from blood. The receptors shown here come from a human donor in good health. Some clones in this sample may be carry-over from other donors' samples.

This clone was seen more than once but under ten times. The rearrangement joins TRBV19 to TRBJ2-1; 9 bases are a match to TRBD2. The junction had 7 bases not matched to a gene; V was cut back by 4 bases and J by 0 bases. The CDR3 has 17 amino acids. Germline loops: CDR1 LNHDA, CDR2 SQIVND (reference sequence). The CDR3 sequence: CASSTSGRKGSYNEQFF. The CDR3 DNA sequence: TGTGCCAGTAGTACCAGCGGGAGGAAGGGCTCCTACAATGAGCAGTTCTTC.

This chain uses TRBV19 with TRBJ1-3, with D unclear. The ends were cut back, 6 bases at V and 0 bases at J, with 18 bases in the middle. The CDR3 is 17 residues long. CDR1 and CDR2 (germline): LNHDA, SQIVND (reference sequence). The DNA for the CDR3 is TGTGCCAGTAGCCCGATAGGGAGAACGACCTCTGGAAACACCATATATTTT. This sequence encodes CASSPIGRTTSGNTIYF.

The chain employs TRBV6-1 and TRBJ2-5; 8 bases match TRBD1. CDR1 MNHNS and CDR2 SASEGT come from the germline V gene. The CDR3 runs to 14 residues. V was clipped by 6 bases and J by 1 base; unmatched bases: 4. CDR3 region: CASSLTGAQETQYF. The CDR3 DNA reads as TGTGCCAGCAGCTTGACAGGGGCCCAAGAGACCCAGTACTTC.

This chain uses TRBV30 with TRBJ1-2; TRBD1 might be the D (5 bases). From germline, CDR1 is GTSNPN and CDR2 SVGIG (reference sequence). The CDR3 loop spans 12 amino acids. V was trimmed by 2 bases and J by 8 bases, leaving 12 bases between them. The CDR3 DNA reads as TGTGCCTGGAGTCCAGGGAAGACAGGCTACACCTTC. Its protein product is CAWSPGKTGYTF.

The CDR3: CASKGGSRDEQYF. The CDR3 DNA sequence: TGTGCCAGCAAAGGCGGGAGTCGCGACGAGCAGTACTTC. The J gene is TRBJ2-7, the V gene TRBV6-6; 7 bases match TRBD2. Germline CDR1 MNHNY, CDR2 SVGAGI (reference sequence). V lost 7 bases, J lost 5 bases, and 8 bases stayed unmatched. The CDR3 loop spans 13 amino acids.

The chain links TRBV19 to TRBJ2-2; a weak D match, TRBD1 (6 bases). Looked up from germline, CDR1 is LNHDA and CDR2 is SQIVND (reference sequence). This CDR3 comprises 14 residues. Trimming took off 3 bases at V and 5 bases at J, with 10 bases between the two ends. This chain's CDR3 is CASSITGQTGELFF. CDR3 sequence (DNA): TGTGCCAGTAGTATCACAGGACAGACCGGGGAGCTGTTTTTT.